Here is one TCR beta chain with its context. The data were produced by immunoSEQ multiplex PCR, yet TCRdb's version contains in-frame clones alone and is incomplete. The sample has roughly 86,000 clones; approximately 90% are singletons. Per germline, CDR1 MNHEY and CDR2 SMNVEV (reference sequence). V lost 5 bases to trimming and J lost 8 bases, with 21 bases between them. The CDR3 spans 15 residues. A history of autoimmune disease or systemic immunosuppression excluded patients. The source of the sample is a study of OX40 agonist ivuxolimab in advanced cancers. Study context: Subjects had a mean age of about 61 years, with a range of roughly 23 to 79; approximately 83% were male.

This sequence joins TRBV27 and TRBJ1-2; D possibly corresponds to TRBD1 (6 bases). The sequencing here drew on CD4+ or CD8+ T cells sorted from blood, taken in a trial of the OX40 agonist ivuxolimab. This sequence originates from an adult with an advanced solid tumor such as melanoma, head and neck, liver or kidney cancer. As DNA, the CDR3 is TGTGCCAGCAGTCCCACGGCCTCAGGGGTAAGCGGCTACACCTTC. Encoded protein: CASSPTASGVSGYTF.